This T cell receptor beta chain comes out of a study of cytomegalovirus exposure and HLA in healthy donors. PCR primers comprised 60 Vbeta and 13 Jbeta primers. Generated by immunoSEQ multiplex PCR, the TCRdb table keeps only in-frame clones and is missing some. Among 150,000 or so clones listed, around 77% were seen once. The CDR3 contains 15 residues. Trimming pared 0 bases from V and 4 bases from J, leaving 12 bases between. Per germline, CDR1 SGHRS and CDR2 YFSETQ. The chain uses TRBV5-1 and TRBJ2-3; D perhaps matches TRBD2 (5 bases). This clonotype originated in a man aged 40-50 years in good health and CMV-seronegative. Sequencing used PBMCs. The CDR3 DNA is TGCGCCAGCAGCTTGGTTCCGGGATTCCCAGATACGCAGTATTTT. Its translation: CASSLVPGFPDTQYF.